Sequencing of this T cell receptor (beta chain) was carried out in a study of PD-1 blockade in classical Hodgkin lymphoma. The time point was: newly diagnosed, previously untreated cHL patient sample. Comparison relied on PBMCs that came from newly diagnosed, untreated classical Hodgkin lymphoma. The repertoire was sequenced with immunoSEQ multiplex PCR; TCRdb's copy has only in-frame clones and lacks some. This sample carries roughly 70,000 clones, more than 85% of them seen once, and the ten largest clones take roughly 2.7%. The sample taken for sequencing was peripheral blood mononuclear cells (PBMCs). The sequence was collected from a human donor with classical Hodgkin lymphoma.

The CDR3 spells CASSSGSAEQYF. Here the CDR3 DNA reads TGTGCCAGCAGCTCCGGTTCCGCCGAGCAGTACTTC. The rearrangement uses TRBV7-9 and TRBJ2-7; D gene uncertain. The CDR3 extends over 12 amino acids. V dropped 4 bases and J dropped 6 bases, with 10 bases sitting between them. Germline CDR1 and CDR2: SEHNR and FQNEAQ (reference sequence).